This T cell receptor beta chain was documented in a study of post-analysis software for immune sequencing data. Each TCR beta cDNA library carried unique molecular identifiers. TCRdb redid the calling of the PCR reads with MiXCR, one entry per CDR3 protein. The sample has about 460,000 distinct CDR3 sequences, under 55% seen once; the top ten hold 9% to 13%. The table lists this clonotype with a few counts. The TCR sequence derives from a girl between 5 and 17 years old with multiple sclerosis. The sample was blood.

The CDR3 region has the DNA TGTGCCAGCAGCCCCGGGGAGCTAGCGGCATACAATGAGCAGTTCTTC. Translating gives CASSPGELAAYNEQFF. This chain joins TRBV11-2 and TRBJ2-1, with TRBD2 matching over 7 bases. Germline V gene data show CDR1 as SGHAT and CDR2 as FQNNGV. The CDR3 length is 16 residues. Unmatched junction bases numbered 11, after V lost 5 bases and J lost 4 bases.